This is a list of T cell receptor beta chains from one sample in a study of blood T cell repertoires in COVID-19. The data were produced by immunoSEQ multiplex PCR, yet TCRdb's version contains in-frame clones alone and is incomplete. The sample has 300,000 to 450,000 clones; approximately 86% are singletons. Sequencing used peripheral blood. These receptors came from a human donor in a cohort sampled during active COVID-19. CDR3s include the opening cysteine and the closing phenylalanine or tryptophan. The D gene is left open where the match is weak.

j_call: TRBJ1-2; d_call: TRBD1; v_call: TRBV10-3; cdr3_nt: TGTGCCATCAGTGAGTCGGGGGACAGGGGAATTAACTATGGCTACACCTTC; cdr3_aa: CAISESGDRGINYGYTF
j_call: TRBJ2-7; d_call: TRBD2; v_call: TRBV10-2; cdr3_nt: TGCGCCAGCCCTAGGAGCGGGGCTAGCGGCCCCCCTGACTTAAGGGAGCAGTACTTC; cdr3_aa: CASPRSGASGPPDLREQYF
j_call: TRBJ1-1; d_call: NA; v_call: TRBV5-4; cdr3_nt: TGTGCCAGCAGCTTGGGTGGGGAGGGCTCTGAAGCTTTCTTT; cdr3_aa: CASSLGGEGSEAFF
j_call: TRBJ2-3; d_call: NA; v_call: TRBV15; cdr3_nt: TGTGCCACCAGCCCCAGGGATAGTGCAGATACGCAGTATTTT; cdr3_aa: CATSPRDSADTQYF
j_call: TRBJ2-7; d_call: NA; v_call: TRBV6-6; cdr3_nt: TGTGCCAGCAGTTCCAGACAGGAGAAATCCCCCTACGAGCAGTACTTC; cdr3_aa: CASSSRQEKSPYEQYF
j_call: TRBJ2-7; d_call: TRBD1; v_call: TRBV5-1; cdr3_nt: TGCGCCAGCAGCTTGGACAGGGGTTGGTCCTACGAGCAGTACTTC; cdr3_aa: CASSLDRGWSYEQYF
j_call: TRBJ2-7; d_call: NA; v_call: TRBV11-2; cdr3_nt: TGTGCCAGCAGCTTAGAACGGGGATCCGAGCAGTACTTC; cdr3_aa: CASSLERGSEQYF
j_call: TRBJ2-1; d_call: TRBD1; v_call: TRBV25-1; cdr3_nt: TGTGCCAGCAGTGAACCGGGACAGCACAATGAGCAGTTCTTC; cdr3_aa: CASSEPGQHNEQFF
j_call: TRBJ2-5; d_call: TRBD2; v_call: TRBV9; cdr3_nt: TGTGCCAGCAGCGTTAGCGGGGGGGCTGAAGAGACCCAGTACTTC; cdr3_aa: CASSVSGGAEETQYF
j_call: TRBJ2-1; d_call: TRBD2; v_call: TRBV6-5; cdr3_nt: TGTGCCAGCAGTTACCGTGGGACTACCTCCAATGAGCAGTTCTTC; cdr3_aa: CASSYRGTTSNEQFF
j_call: TRBJ2-2; d_call: NA; v_call: TRBV27; cdr3_nt: TGTGCCACTACCTTAAGGGGTTTTCCCGGGGAGCTGTTTTTT; cdr3_aa: CATTLRGFPGELFF
j_call: TRBJ2-1; d_call: NA; v_call: TRBV7-2; cdr3_nt: TGTGCCAGCAGCTTAGCGCGCTCGGGTGAGCAGTTCTTC; cdr3_aa: CASSLARSGEQFF
j_call: TRBJ2-2; d_call: TRBD2; v_call: TRBV4-2; cdr3_nt: TGTGCCAGCAGCCAAGGGGTGTCGCGGGGGTACACCGGGGAGCTGTTTTTT; cdr3_aa: CASSQGVSRGYTGELFF
j_call: TRBJ2-5; d_call: TRBD2; v_call: TRBV3-1/TRBV3-2; cdr3_nt: TGTGCCAGCAGCCGATTAGCGGGAGGGCAAGAGACCCAGTACTTC; cdr3_aa: CASSRLAGGQETQYF
j_call: TRBJ1-6; d_call: NA; v_call: TRBV19; cdr3_nt: TGTGCCAGTAGTATCTCCACTACGGATTCACCCCTCCACTTT; cdr3_aa: CASSISTTDSPLHF
j_call: TRBJ2-1; d_call: TRBD2; v_call: TRBV20-1; cdr3_nt: TGCAGTGCTAGTAGTTGGAGCGGGAGGGCCTACAATGAGCAGTTCTTC; cdr3_aa: CSASSWSGRAYNEQFF
j_call: TRBJ2-1; d_call: TRBD2; v_call: TRBV7-8; cdr3_nt: TGTGCCAGCAACGGCCGTCGACTAGCGGGAGGAGATGAGCAGTTCTTC; cdr3_aa: CASNGRRLAGGDEQFF
j_call: TRBJ1-1; d_call: NA; v_call: TRBV7-2; cdr3_nt: TGTGCCAGCAGCTTAGTAGGGGGGGCGCCGGGCACTGAAGCTTTCTTT; cdr3_aa: CASSLVGGAPGTEAFF
j_call: TRBJ2-5; d_call: NA; v_call: TRBV3-1/TRBV3-2; cdr3_nt: TGTGCCAGCAGCCAGACGGGACTCTCGGGGGAGACCCAGTACTTC; cdr3_aa: CASSQTGLSGETQYF
j_call: TRBJ1-1; d_call: NA; v_call: TRBV19; cdr3_nt: TGTGCCAGTAGACGGCGGGCAGGGGTGGTGAACACTGAAGCTTTCTTT; cdr3_aa: CASRRRAGVVNTEAFF